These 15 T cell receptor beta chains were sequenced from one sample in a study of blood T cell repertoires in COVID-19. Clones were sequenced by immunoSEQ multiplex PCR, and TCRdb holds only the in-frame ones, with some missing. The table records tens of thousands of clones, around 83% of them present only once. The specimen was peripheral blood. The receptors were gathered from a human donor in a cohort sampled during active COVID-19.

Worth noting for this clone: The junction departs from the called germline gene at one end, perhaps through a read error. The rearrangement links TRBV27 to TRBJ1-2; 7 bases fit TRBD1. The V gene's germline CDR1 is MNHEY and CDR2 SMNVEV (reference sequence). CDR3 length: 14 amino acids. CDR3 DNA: TGTGCCGGCAGTGCTCCGGGACAGCGCTATGGCTACACCTTC. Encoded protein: CAGSAPGQRYGYTF.

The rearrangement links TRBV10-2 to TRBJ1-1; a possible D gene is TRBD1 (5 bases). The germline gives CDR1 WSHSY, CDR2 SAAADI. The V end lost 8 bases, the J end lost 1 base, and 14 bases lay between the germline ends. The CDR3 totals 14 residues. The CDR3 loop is CASRRTPSNTEAFF. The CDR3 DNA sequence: TGCGCCAGCCGAAGGACACCTTCGAACACTGAAGCTTTCTTT.

CDR3 sequence reads: CASSVGRGADTQYF. The CDR3 nucleotides read TGTGCCAGCAGTGTGGGGCGGGGGGCAGATACGCAGTATTTT. This chain connects TRBV2 to TRBJ2-3; 8 nucleotides line up with TRBD2. This CDR3 has 14 residues. Germline V CDR1 and CDR2: SNHLY, FYNNEI. Losses at the gene ends were 4 bases for V and 4 bases for J; bases not matched to a gene: 4.

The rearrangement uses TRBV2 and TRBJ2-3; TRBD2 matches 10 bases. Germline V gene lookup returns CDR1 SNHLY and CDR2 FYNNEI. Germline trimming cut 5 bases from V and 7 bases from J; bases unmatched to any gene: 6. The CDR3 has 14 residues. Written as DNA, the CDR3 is TGTGCCAGCAGTCCGGGACTAGCGACGAATACGCAGTATTTT. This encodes CASSPGLATNTQYF.

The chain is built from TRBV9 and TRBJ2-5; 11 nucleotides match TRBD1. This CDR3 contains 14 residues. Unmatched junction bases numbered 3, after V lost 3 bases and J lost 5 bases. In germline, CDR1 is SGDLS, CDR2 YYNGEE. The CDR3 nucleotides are TGTGCCAGCAGCGGCCGGGACAGGGGGGAGACCCAGTACTTC. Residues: CASSGRDRGETQYF.

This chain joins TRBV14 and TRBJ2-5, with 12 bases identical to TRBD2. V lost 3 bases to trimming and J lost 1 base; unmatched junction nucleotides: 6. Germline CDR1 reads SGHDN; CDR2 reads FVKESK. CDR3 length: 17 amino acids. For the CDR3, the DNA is TGTGCCAGCAGCCAGCCCCTGGGACTAGCGGGCCAAGAGACCCAGTACTTC. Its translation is CASSQPLGLAGQETQYF.

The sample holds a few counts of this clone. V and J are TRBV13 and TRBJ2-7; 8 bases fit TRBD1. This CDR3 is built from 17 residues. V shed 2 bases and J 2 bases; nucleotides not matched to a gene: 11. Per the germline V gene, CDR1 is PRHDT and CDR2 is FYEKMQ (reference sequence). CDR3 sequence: CASSLSSGGTGTYEQYF. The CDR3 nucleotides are TGTGCCAGCAGCTTATCCTCCGGAGGGACAGGAACCTACGAGCAGTACTTC.

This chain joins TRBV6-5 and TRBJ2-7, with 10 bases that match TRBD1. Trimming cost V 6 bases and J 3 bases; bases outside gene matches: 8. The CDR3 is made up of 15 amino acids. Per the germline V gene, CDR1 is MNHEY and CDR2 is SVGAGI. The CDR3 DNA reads TGTGCCAGCAGCCGATCCGGGACAGGGGTCTACGAGCAGTACTTC. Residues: CASSRSGTGVYEQYF.

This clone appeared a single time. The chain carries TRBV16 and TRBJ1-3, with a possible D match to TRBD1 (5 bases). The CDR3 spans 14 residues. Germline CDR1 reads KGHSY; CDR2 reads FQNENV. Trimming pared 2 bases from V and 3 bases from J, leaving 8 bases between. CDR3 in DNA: TGTGCCAGCAGCCAACAGGGTGGTGGAAACACCATATATTTT. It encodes CASSQQGGGNTIYF.

CDR3 DNA: TGTGCCAGCAGCTTAGACTCTGGGGGCGGTCAGCCCCAGCATTTT. It codes for CASSLDSGGGQPQHF. The gene calls are TRBV7-9 and TRBJ1-5; D perhaps matches TRBD1 (6 bases). Trimming cost V 1 base and J 6 bases, with 13 bases left between them. Germline CDR1 and CDR2: SEHNR and FQNEAQ (reference sequence). The CDR3 loop spans 15 amino acids.

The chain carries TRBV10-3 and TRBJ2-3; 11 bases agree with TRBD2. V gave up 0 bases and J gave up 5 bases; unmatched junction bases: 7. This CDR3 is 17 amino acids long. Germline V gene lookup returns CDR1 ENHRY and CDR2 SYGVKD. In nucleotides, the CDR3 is TGTGCCATCAGTGAGTCCTTAGCGGGGGGGCGTAGAGATACGCAGTATTTT. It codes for CAISESLAGGRRDTQYF.

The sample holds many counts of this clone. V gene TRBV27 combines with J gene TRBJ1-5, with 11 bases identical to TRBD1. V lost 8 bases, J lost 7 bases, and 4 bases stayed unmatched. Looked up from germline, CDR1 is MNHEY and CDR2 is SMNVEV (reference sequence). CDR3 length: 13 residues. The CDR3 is CASRGTGGQPQHF. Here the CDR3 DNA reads TGTGCCAGCCGAGGGACAGGGGGACAGCCCCAGCATTTT.

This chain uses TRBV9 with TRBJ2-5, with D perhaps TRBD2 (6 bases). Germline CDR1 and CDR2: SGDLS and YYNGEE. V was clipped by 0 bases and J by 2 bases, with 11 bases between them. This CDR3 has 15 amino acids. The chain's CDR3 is CASSVGGGTQETQYF. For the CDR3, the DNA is TGTGCCAGCAGCGTAGGGGGAGGAACACAAGAGACCCAGTACTTC.

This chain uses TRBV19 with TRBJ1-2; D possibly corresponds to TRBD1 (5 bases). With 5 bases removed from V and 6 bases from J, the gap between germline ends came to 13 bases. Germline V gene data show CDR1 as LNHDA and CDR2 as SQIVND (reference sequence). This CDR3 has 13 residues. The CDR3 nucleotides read TGTGCCAGTAGTCGCCGGGGGGGTGATGGCTACACCTTC. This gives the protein CASSRRGGDGYTF.

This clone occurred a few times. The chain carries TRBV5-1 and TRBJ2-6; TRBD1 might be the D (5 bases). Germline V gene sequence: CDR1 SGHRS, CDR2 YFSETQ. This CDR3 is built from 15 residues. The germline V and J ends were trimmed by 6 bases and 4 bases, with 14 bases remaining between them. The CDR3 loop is CASTWGGVGANVLTF. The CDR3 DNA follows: TGCGCCAGCACCTGGGGCGGAGTGGGGGCCAACGTCCTGACTTTC.